This T cell receptor (beta chain) was profiled in a study of blood T cell repertoires in COVID-19. Turning to the study itself: The United States, Italy and Spain supplied acute and convalescent COVID-19 samples.

Clones were read by immunoSEQ multiplex PCR, and TCRdb kept only the in-frame ones, dropping some. In the table there are about 150,000 clones, roughly four fifths of which are singletons. CDR3 length: 16 residues. V shed 0 bases, J shed 4 bases, and the junction held 8 bases outside the gene matches. Germline V gives CDR1 PRHDT, CDR2 FYEKMQ (reference sequence). Sequencing was done on a sample of peripheral blood. The chain joins TRBV13 to TRBJ1-2; 7 bases are a match to TRBD1. The TCR originated in an older woman with acute or convalescent COVID-19. For the CDR3, the DNA is TGTGCCAGCAGCTTAGGCCGGGGACAGTGGGCCTATGGCTACACCTTC. It encodes CASSLGRGQWAYGYTF.